This TCR beta chain was retrieved from a study of shared clonotypes between healthy human individuals. This table comes from immunoSEQ multiplex PCR, and its TCRdb copy is limited to in-frame clones, with some not included. The data show about 470,000 clones, roughly 77% seen once. Germline assignment: CDR1 LNHDA and CDR2 SQIVND (reference sequence). J gave up 2 bases and V 5 bases, and 8 bases lay outside the gene matches. This CDR3 comprises 16 residues. The TCR comes from a woman in her 40s in good health. Some clones in this sample may be carry-over from other donors' samples. Sequences were obtained from PBMCs. The chain has TRBV19 and TRBJ2-7; 11 bases map to TRBD1. CDR3 nucleotides: TGTGCCAGTAGTGCCGGGACAGGGGGAATTCCCTACGAGCAGTACTTC. The encoded protein is CASSAGTGGIPYEQYF.